The sequence of this TCR beta chain was determined in a study of T cells after yellow fever vaccination. Findings and limits, study-wide: Weaker overall, the secondary response nonetheless peaked faster (day 5 versus 15). Just a small share of clonotypes turned up in the CD4 compartment as well as the CD8 compartment.

Notes on this clonotype: Antigen specificity is unknown.

A process of 5'RACE template switching, which added a universal primer site and UMIs, was used to make TCR cDNA. TCRdb itself ran the 5' RACE reads through MiXCR, one entry per CDR3 protein. The sample comprises 300,000 or so distinct CDR3 sequences, about 7.8% of which are singletons, and about 16% rests with the top ten. The CDR3 has 16 amino acids. The sequenced sample was PBMCs, obtained about 41 days after the first yellow fever vaccination. This receptor was identified in a man aged 18 to 29 who received the YFV17D yellow fever vaccine. This chain links TRBV21-1 with TRBJ2-7; TRBD1 is the table's D call and was not checked against the DNA. TRBV21-1 is given as a pseudogene. The CDR3 loop reads CASSGIGQGGGYEQYF. CDR3 coding DNA: TGTGCCAGCAGCGGTATAGGACAGGGCGGGGGTTACGAGCAGTACTTC.